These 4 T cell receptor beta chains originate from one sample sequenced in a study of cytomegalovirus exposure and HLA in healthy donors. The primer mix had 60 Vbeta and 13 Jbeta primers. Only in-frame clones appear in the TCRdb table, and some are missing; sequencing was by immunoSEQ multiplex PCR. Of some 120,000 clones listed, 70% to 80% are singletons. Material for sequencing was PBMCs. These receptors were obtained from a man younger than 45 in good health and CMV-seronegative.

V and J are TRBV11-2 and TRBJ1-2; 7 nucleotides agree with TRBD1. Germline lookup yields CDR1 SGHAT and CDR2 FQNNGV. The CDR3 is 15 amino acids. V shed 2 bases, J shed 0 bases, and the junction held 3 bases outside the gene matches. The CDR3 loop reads CASSLTGTANYGYTF. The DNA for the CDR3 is TGTGCCAGCAGCTTAACAGGGACAGCTAACTATGGCTACACCTTC.

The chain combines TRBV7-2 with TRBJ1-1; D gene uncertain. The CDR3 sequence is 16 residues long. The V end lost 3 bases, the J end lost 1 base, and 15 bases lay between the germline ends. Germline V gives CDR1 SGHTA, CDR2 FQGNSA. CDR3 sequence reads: CASSFFSNRENTEAFF. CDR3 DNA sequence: TGTGCCAGCAGCTTTTTTTCGAACCGGGAGAACACTGAAGCTTTCTTT.

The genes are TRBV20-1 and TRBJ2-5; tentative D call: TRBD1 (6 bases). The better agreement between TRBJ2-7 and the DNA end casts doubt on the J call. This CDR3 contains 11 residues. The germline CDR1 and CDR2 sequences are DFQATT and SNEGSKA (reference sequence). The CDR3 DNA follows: TGCAGTGCTAGACAGGGGCACGAGCAGTACTTC. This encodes CSARQGHEQYF.

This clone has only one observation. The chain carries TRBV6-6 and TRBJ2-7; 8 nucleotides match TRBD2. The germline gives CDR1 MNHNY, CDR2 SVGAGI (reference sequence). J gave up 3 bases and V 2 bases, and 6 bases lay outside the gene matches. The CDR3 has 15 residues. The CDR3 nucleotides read TGTGCCAGCAGTTACCCCGGGACTAGTTACTACGAGCAGTACTTC. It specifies CASSYPGTSYYEQYF.